Following are 22 T cell receptor beta chains from one sample sequenced in a study of blood T cell repertoires in COVID-19. Using immunoSEQ multiplex PCR, the repertoire was profiled, and TCRdb retains in-frame clones only, with some absent. This sample yields 65,000 to 70,000 clones, of which roughly 87% are seen a single time; 2.5% to 3% belongs to the top ten. Sequencing used peripheral blood. The source of these receptors is an elderly man with acute or convalescent COVID-19.

The chain carries TRBV3-1 (or the pseudogene TRBV3-2) and TRBJ2-1; TRBD2 matches 14 bases. The CDR3 extends over 15 amino acids. V dropped 5 bases and J dropped 8; count of bases not matched to a gene: 5. CDR1 is LGHDT and CDR2 is YNNKEL in the germline V gene (reference sequence). In nucleotides, the CDR3 is TGTGCCAGCAGCGTTGGGACTAGCGGGAGCTATGAGCAGTTCTTC. This sequence encodes CASSVGTSGSYEQFF.

V gene TRBV7-2 combines with J gene TRBJ1-6; D remains ambiguous. In germline, CDR1 is SGHTA, CDR2 FQGNSA. Between the trimmed V and J ends, which lost 5 bases and 2 bases, there was a span of 13 bases. This CDR3 contains 16 residues. The CDR3 loop is CASSPTDAPYNSPLHF. As DNA, the CDR3 is TGTGCCAGCAGCCCAACTGATGCGCCCTATAATTCACCCCTCCACTTT.

The chain joins TRBV5-1 to TRBJ2-5; the D gene is possibly TRBD2 (7 bases). This CDR3 is 16 amino acids long. V dropped 5 bases and J dropped 4 bases, with 21 bases sitting between them. CDR1 and CDR2 from the germline V gene are SGHRS and YFSETQ. CDR3 bases: TGCGCCAGCAGTTCTCGGGGGGCCGACCCAAGAGAGACCCAGTACTTC. This sequence encodes CASSSRGADPRETQYF.

The chain carries TRBV19 and TRBJ2-6; a weak D match, TRBD1 (6 bases). The CDR3 is 17 amino acids. Germline V gene sequence: CDR1 LNHDA, CDR2 SQIVND (reference sequence). V lost 6 bases and J 3 bases, leaving 18 bases between the germline ends. The CDR3 region is CASSKTRGGGGANVLTF. The CDR3 nucleotides read TGTGCCAGTAGCAAGACCAGGGGCGGTGGTGGGGCCAACGTCCTGACTTTC.

J is TRBJ1-2 and V is TRBV19, with D perhaps matching TRBD1 (5 bases). V lost 6 bases to trimming and J lost 2 bases, with 13 bases between them. CDR3 length: 14 residues. Germline V gene sequence: CDR1 LNHDA, CDR2 SQIVND (reference sequence). CDR3 DNA: TGTGCCAGTAGGTTCCTTGGGGGGAACTATGGCTACACCTTC. Amino acids: CASRFLGGNYGYTF.

The chain links TRBV12-3 or TRBV12-4 to TRBJ2-2, with D unclear. The CDR3 sequence is 11 residues long. With 11 bases removed from V and 0 bases from J, the gap between germline ends came to 4 bases. CDR3 nucleotide sequence: TGTGCCGGCTCGAACACCGGGGAGCTGTTTTTT. Residues: CAGSNTGELFF.

The chain is built from TRBV19 and TRBJ1-6; TRBD1 matches at 8 bases. The germline CDR1 and CDR2 sequences are LNHDA and SQIVND (reference sequence). CDR3 length: 17 amino acids. Trimming cost V 7 bases and J 0 bases; bases outside gene matches: 8. CDR3 region: CASNNRGASSYNSPLHF. The CDR3 bases are TGTGCCAGTAACAACAGGGGGGCGAGCTCCTATAATTCACCCCTCCACTTT.

This clone was recorded once. The chain has TRBV4-3 and TRBJ2-5, with 7 bases fitting TRBD2. The CDR3 covers 13 residues. CDR1 and CDR2 (germline): LGHNA, YSLEER. V dropped 4 bases and J dropped 5; count of bases not matched to a gene: 4. In nucleotides, the CDR3 is TGCGCCAGCAGCCCTCGGGGAGGGGAGACCCAGTACTTC. This gives the protein CASSPRGGETQYF.

This chain uses TRBV7-2 with TRBJ2-3; TRBD2 matches 12 bases. V lost 1 base, J lost 4 bases, and 3 bases stayed unmatched. Per germline, CDR1 SGHTA and CDR2 FQGNSA. This CDR3 spans 16 amino acids. In nucleotides, the CDR3 is TGTGCCAGCAGCTTAGGACTAGCGGGAGTGGCAGATACGCAGTATTTT. Protein sequence: CASSLGLAGVADTQYF.

The chain has TRBV5-4 and TRBJ2-7, with 13 bases fitting TRBD2. The CDR3 has 15 residues. Germline V gene sequence: CDR1 SGHNT, CDR2 YYREEE (reference sequence). V shed 5 bases and J 2 bases; nucleotides not matched to a gene: 4. The CDR3: CASRTSGRGTYEQYF. The CDR3 DNA reads as TGTGCCAGCAGAACTAGCGGGAGGGGAACCTACGAGCAGTACTTC.

This chain uses TRBV7-2 with TRBJ2-1; D uncertain. The CDR3 is 13 residues long. CDR1 and CDR2 from the germline V gene are SGHTA and FQGNSA. Trimming removed 6 bases from V and 6 bases from J, with 12 bases in between. The CDR3 DNA follows: TGTGCCAGCAGGATACCGAGTAGCAATGAGCAGTTCTTC. Translation: CASRIPSSNEQFF.

The chain combines TRBV30 with TRBJ1-6, with D unclear. The germline gives CDR1 GTSNPN, CDR2 SVGIG (reference sequence). V dropped 0 bases and J dropped 6 bases, with 12 bases sitting between them. This CDR3 spans 15 amino acids. CDR3 sequence (DNA): TGTGCCTGGAGTGTAACGGGGATTGGTAATTCACCCCTCCACTTT. Translating it yields CAWSVTGIGNSPLHF.

This clone has just one count. This chain uses TRBV5-6 with TRBJ2-1, with TRBD2 identical over 8 bases. Germline CDR1 and CDR2: SGHDT and YYEEEE. The CDR3 extends over 14 amino acids. J lost 10 bases, V lost 0 bases, and 6 bases had no gene match. CDR3 bases: TGTGCCAGCAGCTTGGTAGCGGGAAGTTGGGAGCAGTTCTTC. Residues: CASSLVAGSWEQFF.

V is TRBV12-3 or TRBV12-4 and J is TRBJ2-7; 8 positions agree with TRBD2. CDR3 length equals 13 residues. The V and J ends lost 9 bases and 3 bases, in that order; junction bases with no gene match: 7. The CDR3 nucleotides read TGTGCCAGTGGTAGCGGGGCGCTCTACGAGCAGTACTTC. Protein sequence: CASGSGALYEQYF.

The genes are TRBV2 and TRBJ1-1; tentatively, D is TRBD1 (6 bases). Germline V CDR1 and CDR2: SNHLY, FYNNEI. This CDR3 region has 15 residues. V lost 7 bases and J 1 base, leaving 16 bases between the germline ends. CDR3 in amino acids: CASKPYGTQNTEAFF. CDR3 DNA sequence: TGTGCCAGCAAGCCATACGGGACACAGAACACTGAAGCTTTCTTT.

The chain carries TRBV10-3 and TRBJ2-1, with D perhaps TRBD2 (5 bases). Trimming removed 4 bases from V and 4 bases from J, with 14 bases in between. The germline V gene encodes CDR1 ENHRY and CDR2 SYGVKD. The CDR3 covers 15 residues. The CDR3 region is CAISATAGGYNEQFF. The CDR3 nucleotides read TGTGCCATCAGTGCTACGGCGGGCGGGTACAATGAGCAGTTCTTC.

This clone has only one observation. The V gene is TRBV6-7, the J gene TRBJ2-7; 9 nucleotides agree with TRBD2. Being an ORF, TRBV6-7 has a function that is uncertain. The V and J ends lost 4 bases and 2 bases, in that order; junction bases with no gene match: 3. The CDR3 consists of 14 residues. CDR3 sequence: CASSWLAGPYEQYF. CDR3 DNA: TGTGCCAGCAGTTGGCTAGCGGGACCCTACGAGCAGTACTTC.

This clone has a handful of counts. The chain employs TRBV5-1 and TRBJ1-2; 7 bases map to TRBD1. CDR3 length: 17 residues. With V trimmed by 0 bases and J by 8 bases, 16 bases remained unmatched. Per the germline V gene, CDR1 is SGHRS and CDR2 is YFSETQ. The CDR3 region has the DNA TGCGCCAGCAGCTTGGACCCTACGGGTGGACAGGAGCGGGGCTACACCTTC. It translates to CASSLDPTGGQERGYTF.

The chain employs TRBV10-3 and TRBJ2-2, with D tentatively TRBD1 (6 bases). This CDR3 has 14 residues. With 7 bases removed from V and 2 bases from J, the gap between germline ends came to 11 bases. Germline CDR1 reads ENHRY; CDR2 reads SYGVKD. The CDR3 sequence: CAITGTPNTGELFF. The CDR3 DNA follows: TGTGCCATCACCGGGACACCTAACACCGGGGAGCTGTTTTTT.

This clone occurred once. This chain links TRBV6-5 with TRBJ2-7, with TRBD2 matching over 9 bases. Germline CDR1 reads MNHEY; CDR2 reads SVGAGI. The CDR3 is 14 amino acids. Trimming at V came to 7 bases and at J to 0 bases, leaving 4 bases not matched to a gene. The CDR3 DNA sequence: TGTGCCAGCATAACTAGCGGGCTCTCCTACGAGCAGTACTTC. Protein product: CASITSGLSYEQYF.

The gene calls are TRBV5-4 and TRBJ2-2, with D uncertain. Germline V lookup: CDR1 SGHNT, CDR2 YYREEE (reference sequence). Trimming removed 2 bases at V and 5 bases at J, with 10 bases between. The CDR3 has 14 amino acids. CDR3 coding DNA: TGTGCCAGCAGCTTAACTGGCGGAACCGGGGAGCTGTTTTTT. It specifies CASSLTGGTGELFF.

The chain carries TRBV6-2 or TRBV6-3 and TRBJ1-1; D not certain. From germline, CDR1 is MNHEY and CDR2 SVGEGT. V was cut by 2 bases and J by 5 bases, with 15 bases left in between. This CDR3 is built from 15 residues. In DNA, the CDR3 is TGTGCCAGCAGTTACGGTTTCTCGGGGAGAACTGAAGCTTTCTTT. Translated, it gives CASSYGFSGRTEAFF.